Listed here is a single T cell receptor (beta chain). The data are from a study of blood T cell repertoires in COVID-19. Per the study methods: Reference gene primer amplification in the assay estimated nucleated cell counts. Clones were read by immunoSEQ multiplex PCR, and TCRdb kept only the in-frame ones, dropping some. V and J calls and clone size come straight from that table; D and trimming were deduced from the DNA. The data hold 99,000 or so clones, with 80% to 90% observed a single time. The germline V gene has CDR1 SGHTA and CDR2 FQGNSA. This CDR3 is 17 amino acids long. Between the trimmed V and J ends, which lost 5 bases and 0 bases, there was a span of 19 bases.

Source material: peripheral blood. The chain uses TRBV7-2 and TRBJ1-1; a weak D match, TRBD1 (6 bases). The TCR was taken from a man aged 45-60 years with COVID-19, enrolled during active disease. CDR3 sequence reads: CASSPLLTRGMNTEAFF. In DNA form, the CDR3 reads TGTGCCAGCAGCCCACTACTTACCAGGGGTATGAACACTGAAGCTTTCTTT. The full variable domain, its missing parts supplied by reference TRBV7-2 and TRBJ1-1, is GAGVSQSPSNKVTEKGKDVELRCDPISGHTALYWYRQSLGQGLEFLIYFQGNSAPDKSGLPSDRFSAERTGGSVSTLTIQRTQQEDSAVYLCASSPLLTRGMNTEAFFGQGTRLTVV.